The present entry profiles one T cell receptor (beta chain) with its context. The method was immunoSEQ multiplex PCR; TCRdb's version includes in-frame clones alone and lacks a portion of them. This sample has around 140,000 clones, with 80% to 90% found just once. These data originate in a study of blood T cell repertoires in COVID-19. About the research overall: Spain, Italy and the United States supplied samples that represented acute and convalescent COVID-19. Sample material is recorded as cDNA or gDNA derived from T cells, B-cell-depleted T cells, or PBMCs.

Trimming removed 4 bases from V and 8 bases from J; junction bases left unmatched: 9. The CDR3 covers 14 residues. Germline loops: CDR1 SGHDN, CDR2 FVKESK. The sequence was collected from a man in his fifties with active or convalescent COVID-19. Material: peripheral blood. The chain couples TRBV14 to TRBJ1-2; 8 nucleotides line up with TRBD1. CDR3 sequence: CASSRNTGGLGYTF. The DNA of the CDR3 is TGTGCCAGCAGCCGAAACACAGGGGGTTTAGGCTACACCTTC. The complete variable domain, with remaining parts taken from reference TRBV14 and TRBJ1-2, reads EAGVTQFPSHSVIEKGQTVTLRCDPISGHDNLYWYRRVMGKEIKFLLHFVKESKQDESGMPNNRFLAERTGGTYSTLKVQPAELEDSGVYFCASSRNTGGLGYTFGSGTRLTVV.